This entry features one TCR beta chain sequence. PCR primers comprised 60 Vbeta and 13 Jbeta primers. TCRdb keeps only in-frame clones here, not all; method: immunoSEQ multiplex PCR. The sample shows some 190,000 clones, more than 75% of them seen only once. The entry originates in a study of cytomegalovirus exposure and HLA in healthy donors. The J segment lost 7 bases and the V segment lost 2 bases, leaving 10 bases of the junction unmatched. From germline, CDR1 is WNHNN and CDR2 SYGVQD (reference sequence). This CDR3 has 15 residues. The chain joins TRBV10-1 to TRBJ2-5, with 7 bases matching TRBD1. Input material: PBMCs. This receptor was identified in a man aged 35 to 55 in good health and CMV-seronegative. This CDR3 is CASSETPGQKGTQYF. In DNA form, the CDR3 reads TGCGCCAGCAGTGAGACTCCGGGACAGAAAGGGACCCAGTACTTC.